This T cell receptor beta chain is from a study of CD8+ T cells in alopecia areata. Broader study findings: When scalp samples are sequenced, resident alphabeta T cells of normal skin are also captured. TCR sharing across patients was less clear than in mice, possibly HLA-related.

V was clipped by 1 base and J by 7 bases, with 7 bases between them. The CDR3 spans 12 residues. Germline V gene data show CDR1 as LGHNA and CDR2 as YSLEER. The researchers isolated CD4+ and CD8+ T cells from PBMCs by sorting. Extracted RNA was reverse transcribed, and the resulting cDNA served as sequencing template. This table comes from immunoSEQ multiplex PCR, and its TCRdb copy is limited to in-frame clones, with some not included. The sample lists roughly 100,000 clones; approximately 60% were seen once. Remarks on this clone: Its antigen is not identified.

Sequenced material: CD4+ T cells sorted from blood. This chain connects TRBV4-3 to TRBJ1-1; D gene unclear. This TCR derives from a human donor in good health. CDR3 sequence reads: CASSQGGYEAFF. The CDR3 DNA follows: TGCGCCAGCAGCCAAGGGGGTTATGAAGCTTTCTTT.